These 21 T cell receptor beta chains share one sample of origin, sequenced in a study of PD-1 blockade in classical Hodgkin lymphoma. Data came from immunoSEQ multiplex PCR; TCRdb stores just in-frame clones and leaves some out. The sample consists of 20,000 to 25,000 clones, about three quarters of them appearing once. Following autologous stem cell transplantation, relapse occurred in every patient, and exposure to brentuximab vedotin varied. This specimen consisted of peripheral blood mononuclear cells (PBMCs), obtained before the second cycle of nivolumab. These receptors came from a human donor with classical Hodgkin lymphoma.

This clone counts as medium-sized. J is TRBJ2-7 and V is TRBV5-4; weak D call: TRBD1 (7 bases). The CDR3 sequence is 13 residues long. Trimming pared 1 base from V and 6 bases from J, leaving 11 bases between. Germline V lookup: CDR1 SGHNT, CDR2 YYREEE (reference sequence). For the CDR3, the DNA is TGTGCCAGCAGCTTGAGACAGGGAGGCGAGCAGTACTTC. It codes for CASSLRQGGEQYF.

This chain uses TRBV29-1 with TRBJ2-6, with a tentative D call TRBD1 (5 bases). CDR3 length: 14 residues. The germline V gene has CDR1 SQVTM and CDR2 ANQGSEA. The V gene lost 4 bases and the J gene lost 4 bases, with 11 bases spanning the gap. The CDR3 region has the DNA TGCAGCGTTGTGGGGCAGACAGGGGCCAACGTCCTGACTTTC. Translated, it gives CSVVGQTGANVLTF.

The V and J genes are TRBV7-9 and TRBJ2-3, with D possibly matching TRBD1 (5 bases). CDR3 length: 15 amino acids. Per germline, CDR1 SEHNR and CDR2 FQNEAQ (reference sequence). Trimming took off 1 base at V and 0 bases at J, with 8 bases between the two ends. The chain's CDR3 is CASSLGQSSTDTQYF. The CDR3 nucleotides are TGTGCCAGCAGCTTAGGACAGTCTAGCACAGATACGCAGTATTTT.

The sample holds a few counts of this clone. The CDR3 bases are TGTGCCTGGAATTTTAAGGGACCGGGCTATGGCTACACCTTC. It encodes CAWNFKGPGYGYTF. V is TRBV30 and J is TRBJ1-2; perhaps TRBD1 as D (5 bases). Trimming shortened V by 4 bases and J by 4 bases, and 16 bases separated the two germline ends. This CDR3 is built from 14 residues. The germline V gene has CDR1 GTSNPN and CDR2 SVGIG (reference sequence).

The CDR3 DNA is TGTGCCAGCAGATCCGGGACAAAAGAGACCCAGTACTTC. Its protein is CASRSGTKETQYF. The chain is built from TRBV2 and TRBJ2-5, with D perhaps matching TRBD1 (6 bases). Germline lookup yields CDR1 SNHLY and CDR2 FYNNEI. CDR3 size: 13 residues. Trimming cost V 6 bases and J 3 bases, with 11 bases left between them.

CDR3 in DNA: TGTGCCAGCAGTTCCCGCAGAATGACCCAAGAGACCCAGTACTTC. Its protein is CASSSRRMTQETQYF. The V gene is TRBV27, the J gene TRBJ2-5; D not certain. Germline loops: CDR1 MNHEY, CDR2 SMNVEV (reference sequence). V lost 4 bases and J lost 1, with 13 bases in between. The CDR3 is 15 amino acids.

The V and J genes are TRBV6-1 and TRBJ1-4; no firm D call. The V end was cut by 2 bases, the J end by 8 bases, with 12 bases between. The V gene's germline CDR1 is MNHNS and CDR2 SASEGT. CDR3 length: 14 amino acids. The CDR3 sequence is CASSERRVGEKLFF. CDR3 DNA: TGTGCCAGCAGTGAACGGCGAGTTGGCGAAAAACTGTTTTTT.

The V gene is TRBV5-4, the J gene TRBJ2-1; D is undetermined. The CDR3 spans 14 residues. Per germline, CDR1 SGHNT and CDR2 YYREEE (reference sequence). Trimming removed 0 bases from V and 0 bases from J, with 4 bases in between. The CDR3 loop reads CASSLGSSYNEQFF. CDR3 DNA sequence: TGTGCCAGCAGCTTGGGCAGCTCCTACAATGAGCAGTTCTTC.

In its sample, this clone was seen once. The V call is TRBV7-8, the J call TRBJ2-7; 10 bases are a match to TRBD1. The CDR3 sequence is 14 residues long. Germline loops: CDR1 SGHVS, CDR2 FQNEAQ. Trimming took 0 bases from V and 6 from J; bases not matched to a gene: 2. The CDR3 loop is CASSLAGTGVEQYF. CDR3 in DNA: TGTGCCAGCAGCTTAGCTGGGACAGGGGTCGAGCAGTACTTC.

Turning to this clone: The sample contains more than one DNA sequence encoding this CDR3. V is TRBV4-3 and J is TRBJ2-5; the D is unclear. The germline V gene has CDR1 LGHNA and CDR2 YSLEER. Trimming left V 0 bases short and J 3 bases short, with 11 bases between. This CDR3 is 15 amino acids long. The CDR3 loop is CASSQDGKGEETQYF. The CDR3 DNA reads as TGCGCCAGCAGCCAAGATGGAAAGGGCGAAGAGACCCAGTACTTC.

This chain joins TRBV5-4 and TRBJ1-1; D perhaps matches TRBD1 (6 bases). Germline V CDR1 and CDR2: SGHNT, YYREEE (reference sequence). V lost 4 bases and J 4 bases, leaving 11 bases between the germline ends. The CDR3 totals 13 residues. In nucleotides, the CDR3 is TGTGCCAGCAGCCGGGCACAGGGCACTGAAGCTTTCTTT. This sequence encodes CASSRAQGTEAFF.

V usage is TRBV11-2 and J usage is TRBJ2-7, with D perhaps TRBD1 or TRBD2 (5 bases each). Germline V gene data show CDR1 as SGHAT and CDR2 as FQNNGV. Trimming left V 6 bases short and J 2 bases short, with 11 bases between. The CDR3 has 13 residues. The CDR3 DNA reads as TGTGCCAGCAGACGGGACCCTACCTACGAGCAGTACTTC. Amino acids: CASRRDPTYEQYF.

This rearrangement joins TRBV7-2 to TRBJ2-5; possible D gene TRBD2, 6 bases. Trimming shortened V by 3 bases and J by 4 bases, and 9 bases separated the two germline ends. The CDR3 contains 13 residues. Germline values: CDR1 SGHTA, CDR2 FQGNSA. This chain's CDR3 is CASSFKGGETQYF. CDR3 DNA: TGTGCCAGCAGCTTTAAGGGAGGAGAGACCCAGTACTTC.

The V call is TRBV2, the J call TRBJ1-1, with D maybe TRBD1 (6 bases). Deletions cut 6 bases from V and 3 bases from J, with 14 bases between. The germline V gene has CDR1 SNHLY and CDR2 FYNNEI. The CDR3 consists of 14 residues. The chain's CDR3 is CASSHGGRDTEAFF. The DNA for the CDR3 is TGTGCCAGCAGCCATGGGGGCAGGGACACTGAAGCTTTCTTT.

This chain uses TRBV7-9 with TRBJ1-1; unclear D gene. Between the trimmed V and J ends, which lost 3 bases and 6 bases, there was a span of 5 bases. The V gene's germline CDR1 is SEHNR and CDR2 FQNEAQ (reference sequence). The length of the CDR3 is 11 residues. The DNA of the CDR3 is TGTGCCAGCAGCTTGACCCCTGAAGCTTTCTTT. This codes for CASSLTPEAFF.

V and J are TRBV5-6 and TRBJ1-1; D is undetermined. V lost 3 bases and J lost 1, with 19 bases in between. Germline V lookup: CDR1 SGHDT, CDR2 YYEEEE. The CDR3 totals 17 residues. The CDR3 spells CASSSTLSRTENTEAFF. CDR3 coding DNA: TGTGCCAGCAGCTCCACCCTTTCCCGGACGGAGAACACTGAAGCTTTCTTT.

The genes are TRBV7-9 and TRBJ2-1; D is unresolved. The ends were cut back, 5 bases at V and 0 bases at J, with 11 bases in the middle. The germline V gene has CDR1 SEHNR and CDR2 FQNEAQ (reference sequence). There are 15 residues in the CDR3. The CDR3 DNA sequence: TGTGCCAGCAGCCAGACACTGAGCTCCTACAATGAGCAGTTCTTC. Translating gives CASSQTLSSYNEQFF.

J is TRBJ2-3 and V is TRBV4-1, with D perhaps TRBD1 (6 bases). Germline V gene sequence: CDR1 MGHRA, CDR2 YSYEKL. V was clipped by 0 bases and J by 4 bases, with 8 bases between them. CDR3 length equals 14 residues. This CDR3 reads CASSQEGGADTQYF. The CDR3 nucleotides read TGCGCCAGCAGCCAAGAAGGGGGAGCAGATACGCAGTATTTT.

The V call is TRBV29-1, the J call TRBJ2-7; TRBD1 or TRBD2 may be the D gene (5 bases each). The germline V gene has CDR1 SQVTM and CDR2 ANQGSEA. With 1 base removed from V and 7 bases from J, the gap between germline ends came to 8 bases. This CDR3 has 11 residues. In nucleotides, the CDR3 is TGCAGCGTTGAAGGTGGGGGTGAGCAGTACTTC. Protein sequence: CSVEGGGEQYF.

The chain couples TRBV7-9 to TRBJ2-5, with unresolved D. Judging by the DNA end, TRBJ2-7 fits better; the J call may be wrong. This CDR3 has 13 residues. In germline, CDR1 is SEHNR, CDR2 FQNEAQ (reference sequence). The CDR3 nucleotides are TGTGCCAGCAGCCCCACAAGAGAGTACGAGCAGTACTTC. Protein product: CASSPTREYEQYF.

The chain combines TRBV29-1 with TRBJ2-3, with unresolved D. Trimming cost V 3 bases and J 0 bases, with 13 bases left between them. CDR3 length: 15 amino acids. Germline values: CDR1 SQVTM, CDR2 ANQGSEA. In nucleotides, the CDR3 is TGCAGCGTTGACTCCTCCCAAGAAAGCACAGATACGCAGTATTTT. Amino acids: CSVDSSQESTDTQYF.